This section outlines one T cell receptor (beta chain) sequence together with its context. This record comes from a study of cytomegalovirus exposure and HLA in healthy donors. Trimming shortened V by 5 bases and J by 6 bases, and 19 bases separated the two germline ends. The germline V gene has CDR1 MNHEY and CDR2 SMNVEV (reference sequence). This CDR3 is built from 15 residues. With 60 Vbeta and 13 Jbeta primers, the PCR was carried out. Clones were sequenced by immunoSEQ multiplex PCR, and TCRdb holds only the in-frame ones, with some missing. The data contain 250,000 to 350,000 clones, about four fifths of them seen just once; the ten biggest clones take up roughly 0.3%.

Sequencing was done on a sample of PBMCs. This TCR was sampled from a girl aged 2 to 10 in good health and CMV-seronegative. The V gene is TRBV27, the J gene TRBJ1-2; D is possibly TRBD1 (5 bases). The CDR3 loop is CASSSISWDWHGYTF. CDR3 bases: TGTGCCAGCAGTAGCATCTCCTGGGACTGGCATGGCTACACCTTC.